The clone carrying this T cell receptor beta chain was counted between two and nine times. Its antigen is currently unknown. Since all of the isolated RNA was reverse transcribed, expressed TCRB transcripts were what got sequenced. TCRdb's table, derived via immunoSEQ multiplex PCR, lists solely in-frame clones and lacks some. The sample carries approximately 270,000 clones, about 13% recorded once. The data are from a study of beta chain features in type 1 diabetes. Study as a whole: Sorted cells numbering approximately 110,000,000 were examined across all samples. Study-level findings and limits: In all four CD4+ subsets, TCRB CDR3 length was significantly, moderately reduced in type 1 diabetes. Cells that show high TCR expression could be over-represented by cDNA sequencing.

With V trimmed by 0 bases and J by 2 bases, 7 bases remained unmatched. Germline CDR1 reads MGHDK; CDR2 reads SYGVNS. The CDR3 covers 16 residues. The source material was naive CD4+ T cells from blood. This chain uses TRBV25-1 with TRBJ2-7, with 7 bases aligning to TRBD2. The origin of this receptor is a man aged 30-40 years with type 1 diabetes. The DNA of the CDR3 is TGTGCCAGCAGTGAATATCTTTGGGGGGGAGCCTACGAGCAGTACTTC. Translating it yields CASSEYLWGGAYEQYF.